These 18 T cell receptor beta chains came from one sample sequenced in a study of blood T cell repertoires in COVID-19. Clones were sequenced by immunoSEQ multiplex PCR, and TCRdb holds only the in-frame ones, with some missing. In the table there are about 150,000 clones, 70% to 85% of which are singletons. Sequencing was performed on peripheral blood. These receptors all come from a woman aged 45-65 years in a cohort sampled during active or convalescent COVID-19.

This chain joins TRBV4-3 and TRBJ1-3, with TRBD1 as a possible D gene (5 bases). The CDR3 spans 19 residues. V shed 0 bases and J shed 0 bases, with 18 bases lying between them. Germline V gene data show CDR1 as LGHNA and CDR2 as YSLEER. The CDR3 loop is CASSQDRGGRRYSGNTIYF. In nucleotides, the CDR3 is TGCGCCAGCAGCCAAGATCGCGGGGGACGGCGTTACTCTGGAAACACCATATATTTT.

This sequence joins TRBV7-2 and TRBJ2-3; TRBD2 aligns across 9 bases. Per germline, CDR1 SGHTA and CDR2 FQGNSA. CDR3 length: 16 amino acids. V shed 1 base, J shed 5 bases, and the junction held 7 bases outside the gene matches. This CDR3 is CASSLVAGGQQDTQYF. The CDR3 DNA reads as TGTGCCAGCAGCTTAGTGGCGGGGGGGCAACAAGATACGCAGTATTTT. The full variable domain, completed using reference TRBV7-2 and TRBJ2-3, is GAGVSQSPSNKVTEKGKDVELRCDPISGHTALYWYRQSLGQGLEFLIYFQGNSAPDKSGLPSDRFSAERTGGSVSTLTIQRTQQEDSAVYLCASSLVAGGQQDTQYFGPGTRLTVL.

The V and J genes are TRBV7-6 and TRBJ2-7, with 11 bases identical to TRBD1. The CDR3 length is 15 residues. The germline V gene has CDR1 SGHVS and CDR2 FNYEAQ. V shed 1 base, J shed 1 base, and the junction held 0 bases outside the gene matches. CDR3 in DNA: TGTGCCAGCAGCTTAGGGGACAGGGGGTCCTACGAGCAGTACTTC. Translated: CASSLGDRGSYEQYF.

This rearrangement joins TRBV5-1 to TRBJ2-7; TRBD1 aligns across 7 bases. The CDR3 length is 12 residues. The junction had 4 bases not matched to a gene; V was cut back by 4 bases and J by 6 bases. Germline V gives CDR1 SGHRS, CDR2 YFSETQ. DNA of the CDR3: TGCGCCAGCAGCACAGGGGATTCCGAGCAGTACTTC. Its protein is CASSTGDSEQYF.

The chain uses TRBV19 and TRBJ2-6, with a tentative D call TRBD2 (5 bases). The CDR3 is 16 amino acids. V was pared by 1 base and J by 0 bases, with 7 bases between. Germline CDR1 is LNHDA and CDR2 is SQIVND (reference sequence). For the CDR3, the DNA is TGTGCCAGTAGTATAGGTCGGGACTCTGGGGCCAACGTCCTGACTTTC. As protein: CASSIGRDSGANVLTF. The full variable domain, rest sourced from reference TRBV19 and TRBJ2-6, is DGGITQSPKYLFRKEGQNVTLSCEQNLNHDAMYWYRQDPGQGLRLIYYSQIVNDFQKGDIAEGYSVSREKKESFPLTVTSAQKNPTAFYLCASSIGRDSGANVLTFGAGSRLTVL.

This clone was detected only a few times. The genes are TRBV10-3 and TRBJ2-2, with 11 bases that match TRBD1. This CDR3 comprises 15 residues. The ends lost 8 bases at V and 3 bases at J; junction bases unmatched: 5. CDR1 and CDR2 from the germline V gene are ENHRY and SYGVKD. In DNA form, the CDR3 reads TGTGCCATCGGACAGGGGGCGCGGGACACCGGGGAGCTGTTTTTT. Its protein product is CAIGQGARDTGELFF.

This chain links TRBV11-2 with TRBJ2-1; 7 bases align to TRBD2. CDR1 and CDR2 from the germline V gene are SGHAT and FQNNGV. J lost 7 bases, V lost 2 bases, and 8 bases had no gene match. CDR3 length equals 15 residues. The CDR3 nucleotides read TGTGCCAGCAGCTTACAGTCGGGGGGTGGAAATGAGCAGTTCTTC. Translating it yields CASSLQSGGGNEQFF.

The chain carries TRBV10-3 and TRBJ1-4; weak D call: TRBD1 (5 bases). Germline CDR1 is ENHRY and CDR2 is SYGVKD. V was shortened by 3 bases and J by 7 bases, with 9 bases between the two germline ends. The CDR3 is 13 amino acids. The DNA of the CDR3 is TGTGCCATCAGTGACCGGGGGGGTGAAAAACTGTTTTTT. Its translation: CAISDRGGEKLFF.

The chain recombines TRBV5-6 with TRBJ2-7; 7 bases match TRBD1. The junction had 6 bases not matched to a gene; V was cut back by 4 bases and J by 2 bases. Germline CDR1 reads SGHDT; CDR2 reads YYEEEE. This CDR3 region has 14 residues. The CDR3: CASSLGQATYEQYF. CDR3 bases: TGTGCCAGCAGCCTCGGACAGGCAACCTACGAGCAGTACTTC.

This clone was counted only a few times. This chain joins TRBV7-9 and TRBJ1-1; D is perhaps TRBD1 (6 bases). Looked up from germline, CDR1 is SEHNR and CDR2 is FQNEAQ (reference sequence). V was pared by 1 base and J by 1 base, with 10 bases between. The CDR3 is 15 residues long. The DNA for the CDR3 is TGTGCCAGCAGCTTAGGGACAGCGGCGAACACTGAAGCTTTCTTT. Translating gives CASSLGTAANTEAFF.

This sequence joins TRBV4-1 and TRBJ2-5; a weak D match, TRBD2 (5 bases). The V end lost 4 bases, the J end lost 6 bases, and 15 bases lay between the germline ends. Germline V gene lookup returns CDR1 MGHRA and CDR2 YSYEKL. This CDR3 is built from 14 residues. The CDR3 is CASSRTWASQTQYF. The DNA of the CDR3 is TGCGCCAGCAGCCGTACATGGGCTAGCCAGACCCAGTACTTC.

A single count supports this clone. The genes are TRBV12-3 or TRBV12-4 and TRBJ1-6; no reliable D call. The V gene lost 2 bases and the J gene lost 14 bases, with 13 bases spanning the gap. The CDR3 covers 13 residues. CDR3 coding DNA: TGTGCCAGCAGTTTACGAGGGAATCGGGCCCTCCACTTT. Amino acids: CASSLRGNRALHF.

The rearrangement links TRBV7-9 to TRBJ2-5; TRBD2 matches at 11 bases. The germline V gene encodes CDR1 SEHNR and CDR2 FQNEAQ (reference sequence). The CDR3 spans 19 residues. V lost 5 bases to trimming and J lost 1 base; unmatched junction nucleotides: 15. CDR3 in DNA: TGTGCCAGCAGCAACAACAAACCCACGGGACTAGCGGTCCAAGAGACCCAGTACTTC. It encodes CASSNNKPTGLAVQETQYF.

The V and J genes are TRBV24-1 and TRBJ1-6; D ambiguous. Looked up from germline, CDR1 is KGHDR and CDR2 is SFDVKD. The CDR3 totals 14 residues. V was trimmed by 6 bases and J by 8 bases, leaving 13 bases between them. In DNA, the CDR3 is TGTGCCACCAGTACCGGGAATCCCCATTCACCCCTCCACTTT. Translated: CATSTGNPHSPLHF.

The chain links TRBV4-2 to TRBJ1-2; TRBD1 matches at 8 bases. Losses at the gene ends were 0 bases for V and 10 bases for J; bases not matched to a gene: 13. CDR3 size: 16 residues. CDR1 LGHNA and CDR2 YNFKEQ come from the germline V gene. CDR3 sequence (DNA): TGTGCCAGCAGCCAAGATCACGCAGGGGGCGAGGGAGTCTACACCTTC. Protein sequence: CASSQDHAGGEGVYTF.

The chain joins TRBV6-2 or TRBV6-3 to TRBJ2-2; TRBD1 aligns across 10 bases. There are 17 residues in the CDR3. The V and J ends lost 5 bases and 7 bases, in that order; junction bases with no gene match: 13. In germline, CDR1 is MNHEY, CDR2 SVGEGT. The CDR3 reads CASSRHKTTGGLGELFF. CDR3 DNA: TGTGCCAGCAGTCGCCACAAAACGACAGGGGGCCTCGGGGAGCTGTTTTTT.

The V call is TRBV2, the J call TRBJ2-7; D remains unclear. This CDR3 comprises 12 residues. V was shortened by 3 bases and J by 4 bases, with 7 bases between the two germline ends. The germline V gene encodes CDR1 SNHLY and CDR2 FYNNEI. The CDR3 DNA reads as TGTGCCAGCAGTGACCAGTTGTACGAGCAGTACTTC. Translating gives CASSDQLYEQYF.

This clone was recorded a few times. This chain connects TRBV25-1 to TRBJ1-2; maybe TRBD1 (5 bases). The CDR3 is 12 amino acids. The V end lost 6 bases, the J end lost 4 bases, and 9 bases lay between the germline ends. Germline CDR1 MGHDK, CDR2 SYGVNS. The CDR3 loop is CASRTATYGYTF. The DNA for the CDR3 is TGTGCCAGCAGGACAGCCACCTATGGCTACACCTTC.